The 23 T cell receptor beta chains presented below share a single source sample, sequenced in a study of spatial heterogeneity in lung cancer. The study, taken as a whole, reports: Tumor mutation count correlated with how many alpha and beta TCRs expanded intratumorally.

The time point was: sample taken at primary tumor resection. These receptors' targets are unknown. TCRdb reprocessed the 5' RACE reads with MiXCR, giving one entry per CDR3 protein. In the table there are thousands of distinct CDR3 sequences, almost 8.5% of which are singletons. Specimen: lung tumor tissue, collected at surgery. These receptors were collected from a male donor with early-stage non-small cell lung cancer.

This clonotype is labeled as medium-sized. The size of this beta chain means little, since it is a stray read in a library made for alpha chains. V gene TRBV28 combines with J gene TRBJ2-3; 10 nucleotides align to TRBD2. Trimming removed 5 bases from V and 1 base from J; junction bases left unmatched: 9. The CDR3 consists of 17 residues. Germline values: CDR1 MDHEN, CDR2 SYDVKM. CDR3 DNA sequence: TGTGCCAGCAGTCTTTACACCGGGACTAGCGGCACAGATACGCAGTATTTT. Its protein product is CASSLYTGTSGTDTQYF.

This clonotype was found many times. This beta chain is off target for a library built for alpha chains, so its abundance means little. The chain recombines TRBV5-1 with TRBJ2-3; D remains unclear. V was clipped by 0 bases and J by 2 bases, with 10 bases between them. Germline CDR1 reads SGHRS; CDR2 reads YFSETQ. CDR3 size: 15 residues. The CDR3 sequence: CASSLEFDNTDTQYF. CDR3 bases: TGCGCCAGCAGCTTGGAATTCGACAACACAGATACGCAGTATTTT. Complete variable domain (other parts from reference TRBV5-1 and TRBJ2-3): KAGVTQTPRYLIKTRGQQVTLSCSPISGHRSVSWYQQTPGQGLQFLFEYFSETQRNKGNFPGRFSGRQFSNSRSEMNVSTLELGDSALYLCASSLEFDNTDTQYFGPGTRLTVL.

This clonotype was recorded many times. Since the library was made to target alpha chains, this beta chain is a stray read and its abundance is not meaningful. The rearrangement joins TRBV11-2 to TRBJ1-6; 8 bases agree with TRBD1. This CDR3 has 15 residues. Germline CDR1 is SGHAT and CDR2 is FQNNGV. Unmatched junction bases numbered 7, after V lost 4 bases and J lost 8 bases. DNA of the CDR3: TGTGCCAGCAGCTCATTGACAGGGGAGTATTCACCCCTCCACTTT. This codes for CASSSLTGEYSPLHF.

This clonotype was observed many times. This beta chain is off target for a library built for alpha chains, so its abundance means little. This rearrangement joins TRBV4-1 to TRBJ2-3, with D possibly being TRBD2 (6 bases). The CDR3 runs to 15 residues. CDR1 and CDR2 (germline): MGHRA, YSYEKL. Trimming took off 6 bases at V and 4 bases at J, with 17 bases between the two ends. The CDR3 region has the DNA TGCGCCAGCAGGCCCACTACCGGGGGTCCAGATACGCAGTATTTT. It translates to CASRPTTGGPDTQYF.

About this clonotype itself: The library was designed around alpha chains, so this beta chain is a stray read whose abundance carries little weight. Here the CDR3 reads CASSPGYEQFF. CDR3 nucleotide sequence: TGTGCCAGCAGCCCGGGGTATGAGCAGTTCTTC. The rearrangement joins TRBV7-2 to TRBJ2-1; D might be TRBD2 (5 bases). From germline, CDR1 is SGHTA and CDR2 FQGNSA. V was pared by 5 bases and J by 8 bases, with 7 bases between. This CDR3 has 11 amino acids.

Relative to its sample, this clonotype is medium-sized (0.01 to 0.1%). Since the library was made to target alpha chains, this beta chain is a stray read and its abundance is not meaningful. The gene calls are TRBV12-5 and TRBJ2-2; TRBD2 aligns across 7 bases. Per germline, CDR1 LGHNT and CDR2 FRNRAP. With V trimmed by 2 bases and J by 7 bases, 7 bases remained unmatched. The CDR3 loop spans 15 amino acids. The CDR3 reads CASGLSGTTGGELFF. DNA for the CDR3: TGTGCTAGTGGTTTGTCCGGGACTACAGGCGGGGAGCTGTTTTTT.

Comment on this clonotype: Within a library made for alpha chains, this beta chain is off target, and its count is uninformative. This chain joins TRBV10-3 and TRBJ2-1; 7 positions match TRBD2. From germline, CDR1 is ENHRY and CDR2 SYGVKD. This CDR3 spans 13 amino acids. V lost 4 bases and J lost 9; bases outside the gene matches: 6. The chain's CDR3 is CAISGGSEGEQFF. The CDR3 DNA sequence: TGTGCCATCAGTGGCGGGAGCGAGGGTGAGCAGTTCTTC.

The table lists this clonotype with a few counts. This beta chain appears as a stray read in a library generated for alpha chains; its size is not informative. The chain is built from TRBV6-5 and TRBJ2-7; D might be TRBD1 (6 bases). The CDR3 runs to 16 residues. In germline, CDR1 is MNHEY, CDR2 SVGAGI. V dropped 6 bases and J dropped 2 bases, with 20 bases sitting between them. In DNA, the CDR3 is TGTGCCAGCAGAGCCGATTCGTCAGGGGTGGCCTACGAGCAGTACTTC. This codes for CASRADSSGVAYEQYF.

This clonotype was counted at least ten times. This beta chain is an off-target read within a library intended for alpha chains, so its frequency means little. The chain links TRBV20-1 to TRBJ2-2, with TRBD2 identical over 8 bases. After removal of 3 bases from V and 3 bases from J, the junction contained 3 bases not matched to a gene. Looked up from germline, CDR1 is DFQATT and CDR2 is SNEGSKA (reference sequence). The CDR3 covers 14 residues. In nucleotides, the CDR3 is TGCAGTGCTAGCGGGAGGGCCGACACCGGGGAGCTGTTTTTT. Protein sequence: CSASGRADTGELFF.

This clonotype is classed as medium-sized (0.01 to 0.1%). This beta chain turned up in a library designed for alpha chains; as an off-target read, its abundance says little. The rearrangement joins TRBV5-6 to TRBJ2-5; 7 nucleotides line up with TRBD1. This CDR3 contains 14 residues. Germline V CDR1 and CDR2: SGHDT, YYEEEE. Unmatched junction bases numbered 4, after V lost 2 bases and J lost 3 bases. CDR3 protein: CASSFRDREETQYF. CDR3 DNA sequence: TGTGCCAGCAGCTTCCGGGACAGAGAAGAGACCCAGTACTTC.

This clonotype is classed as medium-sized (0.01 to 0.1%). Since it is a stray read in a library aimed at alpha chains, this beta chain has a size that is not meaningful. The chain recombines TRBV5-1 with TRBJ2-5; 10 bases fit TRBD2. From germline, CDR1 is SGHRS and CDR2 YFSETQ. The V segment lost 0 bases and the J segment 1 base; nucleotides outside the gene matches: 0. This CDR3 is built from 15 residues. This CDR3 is CASSLGLAGQETQYF. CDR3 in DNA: TGCGCCAGCAGCTTGGGACTAGCGGGCCAAGAGACCCAGTACTTC.

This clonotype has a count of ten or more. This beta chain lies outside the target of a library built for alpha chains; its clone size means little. CDR3 nucleotide sequence: TGCGCCAGACCTTTAGCGGGAGGGCCGTCGCATGAGCAGTTCTTC. It codes for CARPLAGGPSHEQFF. The chain recombines TRBV10-2 with TRBJ2-1; 11 nucleotides line up with TRBD2. Germline CDR1 and CDR2: WSHSY and SAAADI. The V and J ends lost 9 bases and 8 bases, in that order; junction bases with no gene match: 12. This CDR3 comprises 15 residues.

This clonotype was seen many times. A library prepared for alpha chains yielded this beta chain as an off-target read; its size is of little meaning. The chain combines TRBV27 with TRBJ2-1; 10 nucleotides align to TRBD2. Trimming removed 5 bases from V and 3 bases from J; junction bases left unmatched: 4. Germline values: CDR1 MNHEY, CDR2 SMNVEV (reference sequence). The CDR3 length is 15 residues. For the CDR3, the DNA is TGTGCCAGCAGTGCCTGGACTAGCGGCTACAATGAGCAGTTCTTC. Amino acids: CASSAWTSGYNEQFF.

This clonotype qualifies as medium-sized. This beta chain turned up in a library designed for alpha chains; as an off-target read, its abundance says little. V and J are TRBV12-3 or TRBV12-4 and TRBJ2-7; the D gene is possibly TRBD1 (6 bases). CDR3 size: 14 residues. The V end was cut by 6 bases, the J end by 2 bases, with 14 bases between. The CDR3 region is CASSQTWGPYEQYF. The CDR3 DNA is TGTGCCAGCAGCCAGACATGGGGGCCCTACGAGCAGTACTTC.

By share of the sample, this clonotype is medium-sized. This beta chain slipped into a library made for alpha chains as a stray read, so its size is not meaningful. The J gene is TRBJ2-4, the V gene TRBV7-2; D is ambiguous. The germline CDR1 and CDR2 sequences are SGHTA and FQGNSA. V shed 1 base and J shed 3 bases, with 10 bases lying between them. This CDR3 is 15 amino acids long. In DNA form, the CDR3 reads TGTGCCAGCAGCTTAGATTCCCCTCGCAAAAACATTCAGTACTTC. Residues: CASSLDSPRKNIQYF.

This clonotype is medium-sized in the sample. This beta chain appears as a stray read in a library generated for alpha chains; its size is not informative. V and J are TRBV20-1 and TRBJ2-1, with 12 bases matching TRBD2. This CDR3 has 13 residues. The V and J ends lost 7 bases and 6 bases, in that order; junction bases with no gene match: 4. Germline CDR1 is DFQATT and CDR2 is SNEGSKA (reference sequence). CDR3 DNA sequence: TGCAGTGGCGGACTAGCGGGACGCAATGAGCAGTTCTTC. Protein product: CSGGLAGRNEQFF.

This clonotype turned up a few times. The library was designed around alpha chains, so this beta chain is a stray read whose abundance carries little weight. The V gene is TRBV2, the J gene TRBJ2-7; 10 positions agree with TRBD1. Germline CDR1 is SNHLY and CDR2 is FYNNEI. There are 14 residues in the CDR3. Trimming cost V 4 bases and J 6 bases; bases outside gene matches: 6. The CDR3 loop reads CASSGTGGYGEQYF. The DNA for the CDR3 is TGTGCCAGCAGTGGGACAGGGGGGTACGGCGAGCAGTACTTC. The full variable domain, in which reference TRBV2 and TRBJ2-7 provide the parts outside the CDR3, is EPEVTQTPSHQVTQMGQEVILRCVPISNHLYFYWYRQILGQKVEFLVSFYNNEISEKSEIFDDQFSVERPDGSNFTLKIRSTKLEDSAMYFCASSGTGGYGEQYFGPGTRLTVT.

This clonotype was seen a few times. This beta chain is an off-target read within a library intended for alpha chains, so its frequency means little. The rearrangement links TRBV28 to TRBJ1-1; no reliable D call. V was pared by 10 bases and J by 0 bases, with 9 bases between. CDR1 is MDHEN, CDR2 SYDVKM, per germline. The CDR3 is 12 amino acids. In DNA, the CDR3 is TGTGCCACCCGACGCATGAACACTGAAGCTTTCTTT. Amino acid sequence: CATRRMNTEAFF.

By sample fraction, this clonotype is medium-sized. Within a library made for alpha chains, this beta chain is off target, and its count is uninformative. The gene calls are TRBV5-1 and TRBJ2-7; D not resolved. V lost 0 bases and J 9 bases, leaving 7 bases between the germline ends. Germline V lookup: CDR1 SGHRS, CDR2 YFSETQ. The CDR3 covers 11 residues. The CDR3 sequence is CASSLDGRQYF. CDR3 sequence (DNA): TGCGCCAGCAGCTTGGACGGTCGGCAGTACTTC.

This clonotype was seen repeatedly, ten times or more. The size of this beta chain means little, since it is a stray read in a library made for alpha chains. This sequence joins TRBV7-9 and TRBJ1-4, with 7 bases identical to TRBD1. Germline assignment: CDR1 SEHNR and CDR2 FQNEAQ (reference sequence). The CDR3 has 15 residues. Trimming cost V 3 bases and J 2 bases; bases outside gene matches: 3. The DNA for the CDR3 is TGTGCCAGCAGCTTCCCAGGGGGGACTAATGAAAAACTGTTTTTT. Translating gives CASSFPGGTNEKLFF. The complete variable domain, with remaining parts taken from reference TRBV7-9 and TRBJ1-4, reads DTGVSQNPRHKITKRGQNVTFRCDPISEHNRLYWYRQTLGQGPEFLTYFQNEAQLEKSRLLSDRFSAERPKGSFSTLEIQRTEQGDSAMYLCASSFPGGTNEKLFFGSGTQLSVL.

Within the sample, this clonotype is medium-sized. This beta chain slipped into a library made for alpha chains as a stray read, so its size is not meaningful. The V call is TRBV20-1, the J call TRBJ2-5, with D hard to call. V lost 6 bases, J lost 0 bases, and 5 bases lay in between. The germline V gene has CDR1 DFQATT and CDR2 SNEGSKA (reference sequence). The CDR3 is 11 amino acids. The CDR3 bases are TGCAGTGCCCAAGACCAAGAGACCCAGTACTTC. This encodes CSAQDQETQYF.

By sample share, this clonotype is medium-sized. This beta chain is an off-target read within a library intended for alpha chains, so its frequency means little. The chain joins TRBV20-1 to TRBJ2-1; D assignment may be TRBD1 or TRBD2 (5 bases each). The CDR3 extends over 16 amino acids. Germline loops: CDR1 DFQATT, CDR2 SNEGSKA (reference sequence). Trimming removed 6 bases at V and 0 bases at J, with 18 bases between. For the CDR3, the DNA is TGCAGTGCCCTCTGGGGGAGCGAGAGCTCCTACAATGAGCAGTTCTTC. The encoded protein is CSALWGSESSYNEQFF.

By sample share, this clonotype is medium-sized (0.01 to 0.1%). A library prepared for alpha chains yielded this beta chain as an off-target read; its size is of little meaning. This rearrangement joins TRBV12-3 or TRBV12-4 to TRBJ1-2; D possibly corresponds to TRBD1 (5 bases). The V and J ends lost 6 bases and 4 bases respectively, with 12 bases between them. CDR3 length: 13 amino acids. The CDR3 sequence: CASSSGTVYGYTF. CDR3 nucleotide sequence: TGTGCCAGCAGCTCCGGGACGGTCTATGGCTACACCTTC.